This entry describes one TCR beta chain. The clone's antigen remains unknown. There are no base qualities to consult, and no much larger clone falls within one base. Using the deep immunoSEQ assay, multiplex PCR amplified TCR CDR3 regions from genomic DNA. Extracted genomic DNA from each cell subset was distributed evenly across all wells of several immunoSEQ 96-well plates, and each plate was treated as a replicate. For sorted subsets, roughly 200 ng of genomic DNA, equivalent to 25,000 to 35,000 T cell genomes, went into each replicate PCR. Purified libraries were measured with a Qubit 3.0 fluorometer, size-checked on a Bioanalyzer 2100, and measured again with the KAPA Library Quantification kit. Every immunoSEQ 96-well plate was sequenced on a dedicated single-read 150-cycle Illumina NextSeq 550 flow cell. The study's own analysis went as follows. Because the immunoSEQ output included only junctional sequences and no quality scores, the filtering could not be the same as the filtering used for full-length reads. Sequences were annotated with PyIR, a Python wrapper for IgBLAST v1.9, and V/J genes and CDR3 were assigned using IMGT germline references. Reads were removed for weak V/J assignments (E-value above 1e-6), missing CDR3, stop codons, out-of-frame junctions, or ambiguous translated residues. V3J clonotypes were defined as sequences sharing an identical inferred V gene, J gene, and CDR3 amino acid sequence. Percentage overlap between repertoires was calculated by dividing the number of shared unique clonotypes by the size of the smaller repertoire. Richness of each repertoire was evaluated using RTK rarefaction, the Chao1 estimator, and Recon v2.1 estimates of unobserved clonotypes. OLGA was used to compute generation probabilities for all TCRbeta clonotypes that the gDNA method yielded from several donors. TCRdb retrieved this table from immuneACCESS and kept in-frame rearrangements only. Not all clones are present; in checked studies, unresolved V genes account for under half, and no reason is known for the remainder. V and J calls and clone size are those listed in that table; D and trimming were worked out from the DNA. This sample gives about 1.9 million clones in total; roughly 95% of them show up just once. The ten largest clones represent more than 1.5% of the sample.

The CDR3 numbers 14 residues from cysteine through phenylalanine. The sequence is cut down to CDR3 DNA, 42 bases in frame from base 1. Trimming costs V 4 bases and J 3 bases, and their ends lie 13 bases apart. The germline V gene supplies CDR1 SGHTA and CDR2 FQGNSA. CD8 naive samples consisted of CD45RO-negative cells that were positively selected for CCR7, yielding a CD45RA+CCR7+ population without TemRA cells. The donors were healthy, HIV-negative adults who had no recently reported acute infections or vaccinations. Only Caucasian adults living in Nashville, Tennessee, USA were represented among the donors. Blood was collected by leukapheresis, and PBMCs were isolated by Ficoll-Histopaque density gradient centrifugation and then cryopreserved in liquid nitrogen vapor phase. Analytical flow cytometry was used to check the purity and quantity of every magnetically sorted T cell population. Genomic DNA was isolated from every sorted fraction and measured by UV absorbance on a Nanodrop 2000c.

The data derive from a study of shared clonotypes between healthy human individuals (dated by TCRdb to about 2020). The study in broad terms: The cohort included three men and a couple of women between 18 and 49 years of age. For each donor, CD4 naive and CD4 memory were each given three plates, CD8 naive was given two plates, and CD8 memory was given one plate. The study deeply sequenced blood TCR repertoires of about 5 healthy adults to estimate repertoire size and the extent of clonotype sharing between individuals. Different laboratories and diverse techniques were used to prepare libraries and sequence TCR repertoires, to increase sequencing depth and limit assay-specific biases. Each donor's leukapheresis produced roughly between about 0.8 and 8.9 billion PBMCs.

Results the study describes overall, beyond this receptor: Based on pairwise subsampling, the degree of clonotype sharing among donors was expected to be affected by sequencing depth. Because the study included a small number of donors, the genetic and exposure-history diversity represented was limited. Higher generation probabilities were observed for clonotypes shared by all four sorted-subset donors than for non-shared clonotypes. Even with the large sequencing depth, rarefaction of the sorted-subset datasets indicated that sequencing was incomplete. Sampling was restricted to blood, and TCR repertoires in tissue are likely to differ from TCR repertoires in blood. Across four donors, 5% to 6% of naive CD4, roughly 3.5% of naive CD8, around 2.5% of memory CD4, and approximately 0.4% of memory CD8 clonotypes were shared. Estimated clonotype richness was generally larger for naive than for memory subsets.

The sequenced sample consisted of naive CD8+ T cells from PBMCs. This specimen's cell subset or site label, per the study, means: CD45RA+CCR7+. This clonotype was obtained from a man younger than 30 in good health. Some clones in this sample may be carry-over from other donors' samples. The V gene is TRBV7-2 and the J gene is TRBJ2-7; confidence is insufficient to name the D gene. The base sequence is TGTGCCAGCAGCTATACGGAACGGATCTACGAGCAGTACTTC. Its translation is CASSYTERIYEQYF.